The present TCR beta chain was sequenced within a study of T cells of healthy individuals. The CDR3 covers 15 residues. The germline V gene encodes CDR1 SGHDT and CDR2 YYEEEE. Between the trimmed V and J ends, which lost 4 bases and 1 base, there was a span of 14 bases. TCRdb re-derived calls from the 5' RACE reads in MiXCR, one entry per CDR3 protein. The sample holds 95,000 to 100,000 distinct CDR3 sequences; around 17% are singletons and the top ten take 6.2%. The V and J genes are TRBV5-6 and TRBJ1-1; D is perhaps TRBD1 (5 bases). This clonotype was sampled from a human donor in good health. The DNA for the CDR3 is TGTGCCAGCAGCATTTCTCCAGGGAAGAACACTGAAGCTTTCTTT. Amino acids: CASSISPGKNTEAFF.